This TCR beta chain was captured by sequencing in a study of technical replicates of blood from a few donors. The repertoire was sequenced with immunoSEQ multiplex PCR; TCRdb's copy has only in-frame clones and lacks some. The sample holds over 65,000 clones, around 97% seen once. In germline, CDR1 is LGHNA, CDR2 YNFKEQ. This CDR3 region has 15 residues. V gave up 1 base and J gave up 1 base; unmatched junction bases: 0. Sequences were obtained from T cells isolated from PBMCs. J is TRBJ2-5 and V is TRBV4-2; TRBD2 aligns across 10 bases. The sequence came from a human donor in good health. The CDR3 nucleotides are TGTGCCAGCAGCCAAGGGACTAGCGGCCAAGAGACCCAGTACTTC. Its translation: CASSQGTSGQETQYF.